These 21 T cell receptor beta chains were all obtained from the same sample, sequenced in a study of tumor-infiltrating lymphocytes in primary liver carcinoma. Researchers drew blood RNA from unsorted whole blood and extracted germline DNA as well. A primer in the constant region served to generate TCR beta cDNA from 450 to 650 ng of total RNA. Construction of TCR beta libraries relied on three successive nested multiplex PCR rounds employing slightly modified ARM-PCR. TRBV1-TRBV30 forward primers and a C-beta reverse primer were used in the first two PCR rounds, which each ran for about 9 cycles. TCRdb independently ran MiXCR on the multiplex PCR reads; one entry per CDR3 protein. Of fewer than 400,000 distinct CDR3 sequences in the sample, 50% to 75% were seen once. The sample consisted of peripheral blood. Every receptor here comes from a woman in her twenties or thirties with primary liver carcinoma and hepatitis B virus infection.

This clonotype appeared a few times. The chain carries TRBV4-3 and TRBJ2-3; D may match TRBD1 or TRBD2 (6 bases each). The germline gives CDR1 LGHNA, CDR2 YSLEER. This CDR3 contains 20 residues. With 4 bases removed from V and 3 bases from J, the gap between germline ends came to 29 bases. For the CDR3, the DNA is TGCGCCAGCAGCCGCAAATGGACCTCGGTGGGAGGTAGGGGGACAGATACGCAGTATTTT. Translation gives CASSRKWTSVGGRGTDTQYF.

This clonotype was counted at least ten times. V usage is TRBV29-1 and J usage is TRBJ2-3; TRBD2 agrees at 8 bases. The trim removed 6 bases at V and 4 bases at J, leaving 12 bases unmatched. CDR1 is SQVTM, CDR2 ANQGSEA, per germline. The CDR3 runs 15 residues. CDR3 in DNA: TGCAGCGTCGAGATAGCGGGACGAGTCGCAGATACGCAGTATTTT. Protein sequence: CSVEIAGRVADTQYF.

This CDR3 reads CASSYVRLLESSYEQYF. CDR3 coding DNA: TGTGCCAGCAGTTACGTGCGGTTACTTGAGAGCTCCTACGAGCAGTACTTC. The V call is TRBV6-6, the J call TRBJ2-7; the D is unclear. The CDR3 runs 17 residues. Deletions cut 2 bases from V and 0 bases from J, with 17 bases between. Per the germline V gene, CDR1 is MNHNY and CDR2 is SVGAGI (reference sequence).

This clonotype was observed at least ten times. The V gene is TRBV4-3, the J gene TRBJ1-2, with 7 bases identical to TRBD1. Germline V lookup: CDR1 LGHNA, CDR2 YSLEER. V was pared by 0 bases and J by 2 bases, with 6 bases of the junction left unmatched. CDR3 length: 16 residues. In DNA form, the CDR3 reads TGCGCCAGCAGCCAAGATTGGACAGGAGAAAACTATGGCTACACCTTC. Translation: CASSQDWTGENYGYTF.

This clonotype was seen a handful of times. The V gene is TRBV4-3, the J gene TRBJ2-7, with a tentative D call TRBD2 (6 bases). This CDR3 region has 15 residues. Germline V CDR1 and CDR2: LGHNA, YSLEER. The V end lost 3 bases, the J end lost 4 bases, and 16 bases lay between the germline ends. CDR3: CASSQERGLLYEQYF. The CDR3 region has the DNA TGCGCCAGCAGCCAGGAAAGGGGACTTCTTTACGAGCAGTACTTC.

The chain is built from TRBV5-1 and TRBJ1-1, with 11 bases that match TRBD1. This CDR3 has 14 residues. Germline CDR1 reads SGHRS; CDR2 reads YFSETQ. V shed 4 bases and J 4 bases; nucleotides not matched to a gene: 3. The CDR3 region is CASSNGTGGTEAFF. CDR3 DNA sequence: TGCGCCAGCAGCAACGGGACAGGGGGCACTGAAGCTTTCTTT.

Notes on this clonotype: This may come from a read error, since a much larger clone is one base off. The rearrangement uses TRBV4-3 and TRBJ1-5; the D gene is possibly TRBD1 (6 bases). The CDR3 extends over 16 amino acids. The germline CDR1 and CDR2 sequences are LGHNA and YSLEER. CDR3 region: CASSPMGGRGIQPQRF. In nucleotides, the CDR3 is TGCGCCAGCAGCCCGATGGGAGGCAGGGGCATCCAGCCCCAGCGTTTT.

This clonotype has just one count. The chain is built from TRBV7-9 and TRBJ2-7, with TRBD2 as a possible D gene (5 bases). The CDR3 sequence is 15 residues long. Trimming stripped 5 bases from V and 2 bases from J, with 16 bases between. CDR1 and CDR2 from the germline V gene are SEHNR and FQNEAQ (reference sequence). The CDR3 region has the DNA TGTGCCAGCAGCAATAACCTAGCTGGTACCTACGAGCAGTACTTC. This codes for CASSNNLAGTYEQYF.

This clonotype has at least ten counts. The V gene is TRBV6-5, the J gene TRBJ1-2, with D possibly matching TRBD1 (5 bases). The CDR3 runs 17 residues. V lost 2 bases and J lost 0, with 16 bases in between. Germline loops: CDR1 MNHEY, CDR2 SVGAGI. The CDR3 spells CASSYSGHMMANYGYTF. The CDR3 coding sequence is TGTGCCAGCAGTTACAGCGGACACATGATGGCTAACTATGGCTACACCTTC.

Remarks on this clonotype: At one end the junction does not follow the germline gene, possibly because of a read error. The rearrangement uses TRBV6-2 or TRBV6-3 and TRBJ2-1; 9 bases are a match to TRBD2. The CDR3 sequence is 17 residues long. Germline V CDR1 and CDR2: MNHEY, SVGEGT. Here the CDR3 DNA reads TGTGCCAGCAGTCACTCTGGCGGGAGGGCCAGTCCCAATGAGCAGTTCTTC. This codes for CASSHSGGRASPNEQFF.

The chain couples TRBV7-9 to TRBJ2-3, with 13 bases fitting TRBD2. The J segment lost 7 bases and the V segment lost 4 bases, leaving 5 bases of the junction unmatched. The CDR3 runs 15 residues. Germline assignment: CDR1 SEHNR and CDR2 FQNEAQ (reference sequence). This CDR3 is CASSSGLAGPNTQYF. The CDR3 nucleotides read TGTGCCAGCAGCTCGGGACTAGCGGGACCCAATACGCAGTATTTT.

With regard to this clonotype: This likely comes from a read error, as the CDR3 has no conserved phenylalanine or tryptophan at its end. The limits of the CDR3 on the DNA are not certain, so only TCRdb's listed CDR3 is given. The CDR3 sequence: CASSSQGGLAKNIQYL. This chain uses TRBV11-2 with TRBJ2-4; the D call in the table, TRBD1, was not verified against the DNA. The CDR3 numbers 16 amino acids, ends counted. Germline CDR1 reads SGHAT; CDR2 reads FQNNGV.

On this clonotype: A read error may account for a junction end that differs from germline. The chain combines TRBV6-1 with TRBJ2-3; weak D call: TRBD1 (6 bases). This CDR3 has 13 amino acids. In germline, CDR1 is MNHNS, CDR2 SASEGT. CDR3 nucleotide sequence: TGTACCAGCTGGGGGCTACGCACAGATACGCAGTATTTT. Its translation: CTSWGLRTDTQYF.

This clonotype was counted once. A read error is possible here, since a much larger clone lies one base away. The CDR3 DNA is TGCAGCGTTACGGTCCAGGGTCAAAGCATTCAGTACTTC. Translated: CSVTVQGQSIQYF. V usage is TRBV29-1 and J usage is TRBJ2-4; the D gene is possibly TRBD1 (5 bases). V was clipped by 5 bases and J by 9 bases, with 17 bases between them. Germline lookup yields CDR1 SQVTM and CDR2 ANQGSEA. The CDR3 totals 13 residues.

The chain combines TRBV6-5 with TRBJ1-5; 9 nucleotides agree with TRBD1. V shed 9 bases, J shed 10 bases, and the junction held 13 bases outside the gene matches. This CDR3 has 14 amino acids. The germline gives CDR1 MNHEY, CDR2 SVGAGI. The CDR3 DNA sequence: TGTGCCAGTAGTCCCGGGACAGGGAAGGGCCCCCAGCATTTT. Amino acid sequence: CASSPGTGKGPQHF.

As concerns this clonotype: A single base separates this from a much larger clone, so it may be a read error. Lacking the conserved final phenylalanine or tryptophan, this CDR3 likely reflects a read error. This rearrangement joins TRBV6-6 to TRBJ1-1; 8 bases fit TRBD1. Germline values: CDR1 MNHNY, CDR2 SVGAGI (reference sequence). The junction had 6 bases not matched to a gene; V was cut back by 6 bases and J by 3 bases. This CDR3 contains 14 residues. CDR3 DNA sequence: TGTGCCAGCAGCCCTCAGGGGGCGGACACTGAAGCTTTCCTT. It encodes CASSPQGADTEAFL.

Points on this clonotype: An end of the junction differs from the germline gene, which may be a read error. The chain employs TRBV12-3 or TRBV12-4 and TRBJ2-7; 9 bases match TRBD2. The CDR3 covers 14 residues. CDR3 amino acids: CASTLTSGSYERYF. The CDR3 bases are TGTGCCAGCACTTTGACTAGCGGTTCCTACGAGCGGTACTTC.

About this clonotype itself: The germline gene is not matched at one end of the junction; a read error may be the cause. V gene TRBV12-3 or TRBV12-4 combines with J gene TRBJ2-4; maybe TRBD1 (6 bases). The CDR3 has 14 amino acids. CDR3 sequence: CACRPRGKSNIQYF. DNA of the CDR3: TGTGCCTGCAGACCCAGGGGCAAGTCGAACATTCAGTACTTC.

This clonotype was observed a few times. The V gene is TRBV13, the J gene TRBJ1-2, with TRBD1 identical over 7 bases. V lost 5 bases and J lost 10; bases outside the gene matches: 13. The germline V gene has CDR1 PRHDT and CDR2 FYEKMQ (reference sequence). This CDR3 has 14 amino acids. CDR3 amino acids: CASSPGDRRGPYTF. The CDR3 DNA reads TGTGCCAGCAGCCCCGGGGACAGACGCGGCCCCTACACCTTC.

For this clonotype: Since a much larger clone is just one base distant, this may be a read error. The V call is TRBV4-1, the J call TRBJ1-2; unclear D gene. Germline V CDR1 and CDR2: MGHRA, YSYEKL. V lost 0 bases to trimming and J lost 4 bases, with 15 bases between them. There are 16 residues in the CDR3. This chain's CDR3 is CASSQDFSRVPYGYTF. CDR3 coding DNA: TGCGCCAGCAGCCAAGATTTTTCTAGGGTCCCCTATGGCTACACCTTC.

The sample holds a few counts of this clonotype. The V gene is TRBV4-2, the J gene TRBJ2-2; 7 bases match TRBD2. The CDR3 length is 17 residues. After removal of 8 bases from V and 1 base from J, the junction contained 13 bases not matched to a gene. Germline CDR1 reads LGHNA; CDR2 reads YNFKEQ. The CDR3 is CASGPLQAGENTGELFF. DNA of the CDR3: TGTGCCAGCGGCCCACTTCAGGCGGGGGAGAACACCGGGGAGCTGTTTTTT.